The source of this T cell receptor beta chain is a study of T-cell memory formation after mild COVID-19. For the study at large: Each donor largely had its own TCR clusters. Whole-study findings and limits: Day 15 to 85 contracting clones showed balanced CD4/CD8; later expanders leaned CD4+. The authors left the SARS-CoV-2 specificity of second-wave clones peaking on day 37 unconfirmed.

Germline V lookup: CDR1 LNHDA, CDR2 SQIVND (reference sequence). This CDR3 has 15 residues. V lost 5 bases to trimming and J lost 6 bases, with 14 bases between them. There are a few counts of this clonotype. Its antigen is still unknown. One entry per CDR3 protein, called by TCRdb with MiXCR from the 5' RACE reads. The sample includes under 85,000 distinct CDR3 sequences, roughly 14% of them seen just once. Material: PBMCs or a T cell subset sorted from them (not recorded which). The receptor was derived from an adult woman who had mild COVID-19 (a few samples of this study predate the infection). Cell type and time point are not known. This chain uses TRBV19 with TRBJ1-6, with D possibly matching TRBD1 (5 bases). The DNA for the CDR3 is TGTGCCAGTAGTCCATATTCAGGGAGTAATTCACCCCTCCACTTT. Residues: CASSPYSGSNSPLHF.